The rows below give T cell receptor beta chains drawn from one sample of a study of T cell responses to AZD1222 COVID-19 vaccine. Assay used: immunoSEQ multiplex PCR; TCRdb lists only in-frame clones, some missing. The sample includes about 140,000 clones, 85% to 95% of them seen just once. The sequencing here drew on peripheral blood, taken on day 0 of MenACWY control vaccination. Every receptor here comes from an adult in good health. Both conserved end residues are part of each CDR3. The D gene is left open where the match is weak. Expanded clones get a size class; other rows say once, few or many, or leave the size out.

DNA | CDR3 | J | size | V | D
TGTGCCAGCAGCTTAACTGGGTCAGATACGCAGTATTTT | CASSLTGSDTQYF | TRBJ2-3 | NA | TRBV7-3 | NA
TGTGCCTGGAGTGTAAGACAGATGAATCAGCCCCAGCATTTT | CAWSVRQMNQPQHF | TRBJ1-5 | NA | TRBV30 | NA
TGTGCCAGCAGTTTCGTAGGAGAGTACATCGATGGCTACACCTTC | CASSFVGEYIDGYTF | TRBJ1-2 | NA | TRBV28 | NA
TGTGCCAGCAGTTTATACAGCTCGGGCTACACCTTC | CASSLYSSGYTF | TRBJ1-2 | NA | TRBV28 | NA
TGTGCCAGCAGCTTCGGGACTAGCGGGGTGATGGAGCTGTTTTTT | CASSFGTSGVMELFF | TRBJ2-2 | NA | TRBV7-8 | TRBD2
TGTGCCAGCAGTTACTCCGGGACAGGGGTAGCCGGGGAGCTGTTTTTT | CASSYSGTGVAGELFF | TRBJ2-2 | once | TRBV6-6 | TRBD1
TGTGCCAGCAGGGGACAGGGGGAAGCTTTCTTT | CASRGQGEAFF | TRBJ1-1 | NA | TRBV2 | TRBD1
TGTGCCAGCAGCTTAACAGGGTATCAGCCCCAGCATTTT | CASSLTGYQPQHF | TRBJ1-5 | NA | TRBV6-2/TRBV6-3 | NA
TGTGCCAGCAGCGAGGGGGGGCGCAATAACTACACCTTC | CASSEGGRNNYTF | TRBJ1-2 | NA | TRBV6-5 | NA
TGTGCCAGCAGTTACTCGGTGGGTTTGGAGTTCTTC | CASSYSVGLEFF | TRBJ2-1 | NA | TRBV6-5 | NA
TGCGCCAGCAGCCAAGGGTCTTTGGCGGGGGCCCACCAAGAGACCCAGTACTTC | CASSQGSLAGAHQETQYF | TRBJ2-5 | NA | TRBV4-1 | NA
TGCAGCGTTGAAGCCGAGGATTTCTTCTCTGGAAACACCATATATTTT | CSVEAEDFFSGNTIYF | TRBJ1-3 | NA | TRBV29-1 | NA
TGCGCCAGCAGCCAGAGAGTTGACAGGGAAAGGTTCGATGGCTACACCTTC | CASSQRVDRERFDGYTF | TRBJ1-2 | NA | TRBV4-3 | TRBD1
TGTGCCAGCAGCCGGGACAGTCCGAACTATGGCTACACCTTC | CASSRDSPNYGYTF | TRBJ1-2 | NA | TRBV4-2 | TRBD1
TGTGCCAGCAGCTTACAGATCCAAGAGACCCAGTACTTC | CASSLQIQETQYF | TRBJ2-5 | NA | TRBV13 | NA
TGCGCCAGCAGCCAAGATCCAGGGTCGAGCTCCTACAATGAGCAGTTCTTC | CASSQDPGSSSYNEQFF | TRBJ2-1 | NA | TRBV4-1 | NA
TGTGCCAGCAGTATAACAACCACAGATACGCAGTATTTT | CASSITTTDTQYF | TRBJ2-3 | NA | TRBV6-5 | NA
TGTGCCAGCAGTGAGGGTGGACAGAATAACTATGGCTACACCTTC | CASSEGGQNNYGYTF | TRBJ1-2 | NA | TRBV2 | NA
TGCAGCGTTGAGACGGTCAGCCGCGGTGGCTATGGCTACACCTTC | CSVETVSRGGYGYTF | TRBJ1-2 | NA | TRBV29-1 | NA
TGCGCCAGCAGCTTAGGCAGTAGCTCCTACAATGAGCAGTTCTTC | CASSLGSSSYNEQFF | TRBJ2-1 | NA | TRBV5-1 | NA
TGTGCCAGCAGCTTGCTGGCTGGGCGAGAGACCCAGTACTTC | CASSLLAGRETQYF | TRBJ2-5 | NA | TRBV5-5 | NA
TGTGCCAGTAGTATCACCCAGGGCACAGATACGCAGTATTTT | CASSITQGTDTQYF | TRBJ2-3 | NA | TRBV19 | NA
TGTGCCAGCAGCTTCGACAGCGACACTGAAGCTTTCTTT | CASSFDSDTEAFF | TRBJ1-1 | NA | TRBV9 | NA
TGTGCCAGCAGCCCCAGGGATTCAGCAACTAATGAAAAACTGTTTTTT | CASSPRDSATNEKLFF | TRBJ1-4 | NA | TRBV6-2/TRBV6-3 | NA
TGTGCCAGCACGACCAGGGGATCCTATGGCTACACCTTC | CASTTRGSYGYTF | TRBJ1-2 | NA | TRBV5-6 | NA
TGCGCCAGCAGCTTGGCCTCGGGGGGCGCAGATACGCAGTATTTT | CASSLASGGADTQYF | TRBJ2-3 | NA | TRBV5-1 | NA
TGTGCCAGCAGCTTCTTAGCTGAGACCCACTTCACAGATACGCAGTATTTT | CASSFLAETHFTDTQYF | TRBJ2-3 | NA | TRBV7-7 | NA
TGTGCCAGCAGCCTTGGGACGGGGAGGAACACTGAAGCTTTCTTT | CASSLGTGRNTEAFF | TRBJ1-1 | NA | TRBV4-2 | NA
TGTGCCAGCAGCGTAGCATCCGCAGGGTACACTGAAGCTTTCTTT | CASSVASAGYTEAFF | TRBJ1-1 | NA | TRBV9 | NA
TGTGCCAGTAGTATTGGCCAGTCTAATGAAAAACTGTTTTTT | CASSIGQSNEKLFF | TRBJ1-4 | NA | TRBV19 | NA
TGTGCCAGCACTCAGGGAAGGACTGGAAACACCATATATTTT | CASTQGRTGNTIYF | TRBJ1-3 | NA | TRBV6-6 | NA
TGCGCCAGCAGCCAAGATCCTCACGGCAGCCGTACCTTACGGAATGGCTACACCTTC | CASSQDPHGSRTLRNGYTF | TRBJ1-2 | NA | TRBV4-3 | NA
TGTGCCAGCAGGCGCCCGCGGGGTGGCTACACCTTC | CASRRPRGGYTF | TRBJ1-2 | NA | TRBV28 | NA
TGTGCCAGCAGGGTCCATATGAATGAGCAGTTCTTC | CASRVHMNEQFF | TRBJ2-1 | NA | TRBV6-5 | NA
TGCAGTGCTAAAAACAATGAGCAGTTCTTC | CSAKNNEQFF | TRBJ2-1 | NA | TRBV20-1 | NA
TGTGCCAGCACCCCCCGGGAAGACTATGGCTACACCTTC | CASTPREDYGYTF | TRBJ1-2 | NA | TRBV6-5 | NA
TGTGCCAGCAGCTGGGGACGAAACACTGAAGCTTTCTTT | CASSWGRNTEAFF | TRBJ1-1 | NA | TRBV7-9 | NA
TGTGCCAGCTCAGCCGGGACAGGGAACGGAAACACCATATATTTT | CASSAGTGNGNTIYF | TRBJ1-3 | once | TRBV18 | TRBD1
TGTGCCACCTTGGACACCTACAATGAGCAGTTCTTC | CATLDTYNEQFF | TRBJ2-1 | once | TRBV28 | NA
TGTGCCAGCAGTTACGGTGGAGGAGATGAAAAACTGTTTTTT | CASSYGGGDEKLFF | TRBJ1-4 | NA | TRBV6-2/TRBV6-3 | NA
TGTGCCAGCAGTCCGCCGGACAGAATGAACACTGAAGCTTTCTTT | CASSPPDRMNTEAFF | TRBJ1-1 | NA | TRBV28 | NA
TGCGCCAGCAGCCAAGTCCCGGGGACCACTGAAGCTTTCTTT | CASSQVPGTTEAFF | TRBJ1-1 | NA | TRBV4-1 | NA
TGTGCCAGCAGCTTATATGGGGCCGTCATATATTTT | CASSLYGAVIYF | TRBJ1-3 | NA | TRBV11-2 | NA
TGTGCCAGCAGCCAAGCCTCGGGGACAGGGGCCGCCAACGAGCAGTACTTC | CASSQASGTGAANEQYF | TRBJ2-7 | NA | TRBV4-2 | TRBD1
TGTGCCAGCAGTGAAAGCCGGGGGGACTCCCGGTATGGCTACACCTTC | CASSESRGDSRYGYTF | TRBJ1-2 | NA | TRBV2 | NA
TGTGCCACCAGCAGAGGGGGGACAGGGTCTACCTATGGCTACACCTTC | CATSRGGTGSTYGYTF | TRBJ1-2 | NA | TRBV15 | TRBD1
TGTGCCAGCAGCCAATTGCTTCCGGGACACGATGGCTACACCTTC | CASSQLLPGHDGYTF | TRBJ1-2 | NA | TRBV3-1/TRBV3-2 | NA
TGTGCCATTACCGGTGCTGGGTCCTACGAGCAGTACTTC | CAITGAGSYEQYF | TRBJ2-7 | NA | TRBV10-3 | NA
TGCAGCGTAGCGCTGGAGACCCAGTACTTC | CSVALETQYF | TRBJ2-5 | NA | TRBV29-1 | NA
TGCGCCAGCAGCCACCTAGCGGGAGTTGGGGAGACCCAGTACTTC | CASSHLAGVGETQYF | TRBJ2-5 | NA | TRBV4-1 | TRBD2
TGTGCCAGCAGTTCGCCGGGACTAAACGAGCAGTACTTC | CASSSPGLNEQYF | TRBJ2-7 | NA | TRBV28 | TRBD2
TGCGCCAGCAGTCACAGGCGCCAGCTAAGCTATAGCAATCAGCCCCAGCATTTT | CASSHRRQLSYSNQPQHF | TRBJ1-5 | NA | TRBV23-1 | NA
TGCAGCGCCGACAGGGGGCACCCTGGGTATGGCTACACCTTC | CSADRGHPGYGYTF | TRBJ1-2 | NA | TRBV29-1 | TRBD1
TGTGCCAGCAGCTTAGGAGTCAATGAGCAGTTCTTC | CASSLGVNEQFF | TRBJ2-1 | NA | TRBV7-9 | NA
TGCGCCAGCAGCTTGGGCTATAAGTTACAAGAGACCCAGTACTTC | CASSLGYKLQETQYF | TRBJ2-5 | NA | TRBV5-1 | NA
TGTGCCAGCACCGACCTTTCTAACACAGATACGCAGTATTTT | CASTDLSNTDTQYF | TRBJ2-3 | NA | TRBV18 | NA
TGCGCCAGCAGCCAAGTAAAGGCGGGTGGATACGAGCAGTACTTC | CASSQVKAGGYEQYF | TRBJ2-7 | NA | TRBV4-1 | NA